The next 29 T cell receptor beta chains were all read from a single sample in a study of beta chain features in type 1 diabetes (dated by TCRdb to the late 2010s). Overall results and qualifications from the work: A moderate but significant shortening of TCRB CDR3 length was observed in type 1 diabetes patients in all four CD4+ subsets.

The receptor library was made with the immunoSEQ multiplex PCR assay. The entire isolated RNA was reverse transcribed using the High Capacity cDNA Reverse Transcription Kit, and thus expressed TCRB transcripts were sequenced. TCRdb re-hosts the immuneACCESS table, in-frame sequences only. Its copies lack some clones; in the studies checked, an unresolved V gene accounts for under half of them, and the cause for the rest is not known. The sample table records hundreds of thousands of clones; over 11% of these occur just once. Together, the top ten hold 0.015% to 0.02% of the sample. What these receptors recognize is not known. Sequencing was performed on naive CD4+ T cells from blood. The intended sense of this specimen's cell subset or site label: true naive CD4+ T cells. The receptor set was obtained from a man aged 30-40 years with type 1 diabetes.

The chain combines TRBV7-8 with TRBJ2-2, with D perhaps matching TRBD2 (6 bases). Germline V gene data show CDR1 as SGHVS and CDR2 as FQNEAQ. Trimming pared 1 base from V and 6 bases from J, leaving 9 bases between. The CDR3 spans 14 residues. The CDR3 bases are TGTGCCAGCAGCTTAGTCGGGGAGGCCGGGGAGCTGTTTTTT. Translation: CASSLVGEAGELFF.

This clone was picked up a small number of times. J is TRBJ1-1 and V is TRBV5-6; TRBD1 matches 9 bases. J gave up 7 bases and V 4 bases, and 8 bases lay outside the gene matches. Germline values: CDR1 SGHDT, CDR2 YYEEEE. CDR3 size: 14 residues. The CDR3: CASSLGQGLSEAFF. In DNA form, the CDR3 reads TGTGCCAGCAGCCTTGGACAGGGGTTGAGTGAAGCTTTCTTT.

The chain is built from TRBV28 and TRBJ2-5; TRBD2 aligns across 8 bases. The CDR3 spans 13 residues. Germline V gene data show CDR1 as MDHEN and CDR2 as SYDVKM. Trimming took 8 bases from V and 5 from J; bases not matched to a gene: 7. Here the CDR3 reads CASLAGVGETQYF. The DNA for the CDR3 is TGTGCCAGCCTAGCGGGTGTCGGGGAGACCCAGTACTTC.

The genes are TRBV7-2 and TRBJ2-7; 9 bases line up with TRBD2. Germline loops: CDR1 SGHTA, CDR2 FQGNSA. The CDR3 is 17 amino acids. Germline trimming cut 1 base from V and 3 bases from J; bases unmatched to any gene: 10. This CDR3 reads CASSLGGGGRGNYEQYF. The DNA of the CDR3 is TGTGCCAGCAGCTTAGGAGGCGGCGGGAGGGGAAACTACGAGCAGTACTTC.

This clone has just a few counts. The rearrangement uses TRBV5-1 and TRBJ1-1; D remains ambiguous. The V end lost 0 bases, the J end lost 4 bases, and 16 bases lay between the germline ends. This CDR3 is built from 16 residues. Per germline, CDR1 SGHRS and CDR2 YFSETQ. In nucleotides, the CDR3 is TGCGCCAGCAGCTTGGAGCGGGCCTCTGGAGGCACTGAAGCTTTCTTT. Its translation is CASSLERASGGTEAFF.

This clone was found a few times. J is TRBJ2-5 and V is TRBV5-1, with D unclear. Trimming removed 0 bases from V and 5 bases from J, with 11 bases in between. The CDR3 consists of 14 residues. Germline V CDR1 and CDR2: SGHRS, YFSETQ. CDR3 sequence reads: CASSLGALPETQYF. The CDR3 DNA reads TGCGCCAGCAGCTTGGGGGCACTCCCCGAGACCCAGTACTTC.

The gene calls are TRBV18 and TRBJ1-4, with D unclear. The germline V and J ends were trimmed by 3 bases and 8 bases, with 19 bases remaining between them. Germline CDR1 reads KGHSH; CDR2 reads LQKENI. The CDR3 extends over 16 amino acids. The CDR3 region is CASSPPGSTRGEKLFF. The CDR3 DNA follows: TGTGCCAGCTCACCTCCTGGATCCACACGAGGAGAAAAACTGTTTTTT.

The J gene is TRBJ2-7, the V gene TRBV29-1, with 9 nucleotides matching TRBD2. The CDR3 has 13 residues. V shed 4 bases and J 2 bases; nucleotides not matched to a gene: 3. Germline V gene data show CDR1 as SQVTM and CDR2 as ANQGSEA. The CDR3 region has the DNA TGCAGCGTTGTGGCGGGAGGGGCCTACGAGCAGTACTTC. Translating it yields CSVVAGGAYEQYF.

This clone was recorded a few times. The gene calls are TRBV5-6 and TRBJ2-2; 8 nucleotides match TRBD2. Germline V gene sequence: CDR1 SGHDT, CDR2 YYEEEE. There are 15 residues in the CDR3. V gave up 3 bases and J gave up 2 bases; unmatched junction bases: 3. The CDR3 DNA reads TGTGCCAGCAGCTGGCTAGCGGGTAACACCGGGGAGCTGTTTTTT. As protein: CASSWLAGNTGELFF.

This clone was seen only a few times. The chain joins TRBV7-3 to TRBJ1-1; 7 positions match TRBD1. Germline assignment: CDR1 SGHTA and CDR2 FQGTGA. Losses at the gene ends were 2 bases for V and 1 base for J; bases not matched to a gene: 1. The CDR3 length is 14 residues. Written as DNA, the CDR3 is TGTGCCAGCAGCTTAGACAGGGCGAACACTGAAGCTTTCTTT. Its translation is CASSLDRANTEAFF.

This chain links TRBV1 with TRBJ2-3; the table's D call of TRBD1 was not tested on the DNA. TRBV1 is a pseudogene. CDR3 size: 15 residues. As DNA, the CDR3 is TGCACCAGCAGCCAAGCCTCCTCGCGTGGCTGGGGCCCGTATTTT. Encoded protein: CTSSQASSRGWGPYF.

The chain's CDR3 is CASSKQGIGNYEQYF. The CDR3 DNA is TGTGCCAGCAGTAAACAGGGTATAGGAAACTACGAGCAGTACTTC. This sequence joins TRBV28 and TRBJ2-7; perhaps TRBD1 as D (6 bases). CDR1 and CDR2 from the germline V gene are MDHEN and SYDVKM. V was cut by 5 bases and J by 3 bases, with 17 bases left in between. This CDR3 contains 15 residues. The complete variable domain, with remaining parts taken from reference TRBV28 and TRBJ2-7, reads DVKVTQSSRYLVKRTGEKVFLECVQDMDHENMFWYRQDPGLGLRLIYFSYDVKMKEKGDIPEGYSVSREKKERFSLILESASTNQTSMYLCASSKQGIGNYEQYFGPGTRLTVT.

The chain has TRBV6-5 and TRBJ2-5; 9 bases are shared with TRBD2. Trimming cost V 7 bases and J 3 bases; bases outside gene matches: 3. The CDR3 spans 13 residues. Germline CDR1 MNHEY, CDR2 SVGAGI. CDR3: CASNGLAKETQYF. CDR3 bases: TGTGCCAGCAACGGACTAGCGAAAGAGACCCAGTACTTC.

The chain recombines TRBV11-1 with TRBJ1-2; the D is unclear. The CDR3 covers 11 residues. From germline, CDR1 is SGHAT and CDR2 FQDESV (reference sequence). V was pared by 4 bases and J by 6 bases, with 6 bases between. The CDR3 region is CASSSWHGYTF. Here the CDR3 DNA reads TGTGCCAGCAGCTCCTGGCATGGCTACACCTTC.

The chain has TRBV4-2 and TRBJ2-1, with 9 bases aligning to TRBD2. The CDR3 is 15 residues long. Trimming took 1 base from V and 7 from J; bases not matched to a gene: 5. Germline lookup yields CDR1 LGHNA and CDR2 YNFKEQ. DNA for the CDR3: TGTGCCAGCAGCCAAGGTGGCGGGAGGGGAAATGAGCAGTTCTTC. Protein: CASSQGGGRGNEQFF.

This sequence joins TRBV4-1 and TRBJ1-1; TRBD1 is a possible D gene (6 bases). V was shortened by 3 bases and J by 4 bases, with 21 bases between the two germline ends. This CDR3 is 17 amino acids long. The germline V gene has CDR1 MGHRA and CDR2 YSYEKL. In nucleotides, the CDR3 is TGCGCCAGCAGCCACCTCGGGACCAGAACAGGGAGCACTGAAGCTTTCTTT. Its translation: CASSHLGTRTGSTEAFF.

The chain employs TRBV9 and TRBJ2-6; D unresolved. V dropped 1 base and J dropped 0 bases, with 8 bases sitting between them. The CDR3 covers 16 residues. The germline V gene has CDR1 SGDLS and CDR2 YYNGEE. The CDR3 region is CASSVLTPSGANVLTF. The CDR3 nucleotides are TGTGCCAGCAGCGTACTGACACCCTCTGGGGCCAACGTCCTGACTTTC. Based on the CDR3 plus reference TRBV9 and TRBJ2-6, the full variable domain is DSGVTQTPKHLITATGQRVTLRCSPRSGDLSVYWYQQSLDQGLQFLIQYYNGEERAKGNILERFSAQQFPDLHSELNLSSLELGDSALYFCASSVLTPSGANVLTFGAGSRLTVL.

In regard to this clone: Other DNA sequences in the same sample also yield this CDR3. V gene TRBV5-1 combines with J gene TRBJ1-5; D gene ambiguous. V lost 0 bases and J lost 3, with 7 bases in between. The CDR3 is 14 residues long. Germline CDR1 SGHRS, CDR2 YFSETQ. The CDR3 coding sequence is TGCGCCAGCAGCTTGGGGCAGAACAATCAGCCCCAGCATTTT. Residues: CASSLGQNNQPQHF. The variable domain in full, with the rest retrieved from reference TRBV5-1 and TRBJ1-5, is KAGVTQTPRYLIKTRGQQVTLSCSPISGHRSVSWYQQTPGQGLQFLFEYFSETQRNKGNFPGRFSGRQFSNSRSEMNVSTLELGDSALYLCASSLGQNNQPQHFGDGTRLSIL.

J is TRBJ2-1 and V is TRBV27; a possible D gene is TRBD2 (7 bases). Germline lookup yields CDR1 MNHEY and CDR2 SMNVEV (reference sequence). Trimming cost V 8 bases and J 0 bases, with 8 bases left between them. The CDR3 consists of 13 residues. CDR3 in DNA: TGTGCCAGCGGGGGGGCCTCCTACAATGAGCAGTTCTTC. Its protein product is CASGGASYNEQFF.

In its sample, this clone was seen a few times. The chain employs TRBV28 and TRBJ2-2; D gene ambiguous. The CDR3 covers 14 residues. V lost 3 bases and J lost 10, with 15 bases in between. Germline values: CDR1 MDHEN, CDR2 SYDVKM. The CDR3 DNA is TGTGCCAGCAGTTTGGTGGGCAGCTCGTTGGAGCTGTTTTTT. As protein: CASSLVGSSLELFF.

This clone was counted only a few times. The rearrangement links TRBV27 to TRBJ1-2, with D perhaps TRBD1 (6 bases). CDR1 MNHEY and CDR2 SMNVEV come from the germline V gene (reference sequence). This CDR3 region has 15 residues. The germline V and J ends were trimmed by 3 bases and 4 bases, with 15 bases remaining between them. The CDR3 is CASSLRQDTIYGYTF. The CDR3, as DNA: TGTGCCAGCAGTTTGCGACAGGACACGATCTATGGCTACACCTTC.

This clone was seen more than once but under ten times. The rearrangement joins TRBV5-1 to TRBJ2-2; TRBD2 matches at 8 bases. Per the germline V gene, CDR1 is SGHRS and CDR2 is YFSETQ. The CDR3 has 15 amino acids. The V and J ends lost 0 bases and 4 bases, in that order; junction bases with no gene match: 2. CDR3: CASSLEAGGTGELFF. Here the CDR3 DNA reads TGCGCCAGCAGCTTGGAGGCGGGAGGCACCGGGGAGCTGTTTTTT.

This clone was found a few times. The chain joins TRBV29-1 to TRBJ1-2; possibly TRBD1 for D (5 bases). The CDR3 covers 14 residues. The germline V and J ends were trimmed by 7 bases and 4 bases, with 19 bases remaining between them. The germline CDR1 and CDR2 sequences are SQVTM and ANQGSEA. As DNA, the CDR3 is TGCAGCGCAGGGTCAGCCTCGCCCCTCTATGGCTACACCTTC. The encoded protein is CSAGSASPLYGYTF.

The chain is built from TRBV7-9 and TRBJ2-1; TRBD1 agrees at 8 bases. Germline CDR1 SEHNR, CDR2 FQNEAQ (reference sequence). V dropped 5 bases and J dropped 7; count of bases not matched to a gene: 10. The CDR3 contains 15 residues. This CDR3 reads CASSQDRDWKNEQFF. In nucleotides, the CDR3 is TGTGCCAGCAGCCAGGACAGGGATTGGAAGAATGAGCAGTTCTTC.

This clone was observed a handful of times. The genes are TRBV4-2 and TRBJ2-2; TRBD2 aligns across 10 bases. The CDR3 length is 18 residues. Trimming cost V 0 bases and J 5 bases; bases outside gene matches: 9. Germline V lookup: CDR1 LGHNA, CDR2 YNFKEQ. Written as DNA, the CDR3 is TGTGCCAGCAGCCAAGATGGGAGCGGGAGGGCCGGGACCGGGGAGCTGTTTTTT. Translating gives CASSQDGSGRAGTGELFF.

In this sample, this clone turned up a few times. The chain joins TRBV5-5 to TRBJ1-2; no clear D gene. The CDR3 runs 13 residues. V was shortened by 2 bases and J by 4 bases, with 9 bases between the two germline ends. The germline V gene has CDR1 SGHKS and CDR2 YYEKEE (reference sequence). In nucleotides, the CDR3 is TGTGCCAGCAGCTTAACAGAGGGCTATGGCTACACCTTC. Protein sequence: CASSLTEGYGYTF.

This clone has a handful of counts. The same CDR3 arises from other DNA sequences in this sample as well. V is TRBV5-1 and J is TRBJ2-7; TRBD1 agrees at 11 bases. The length of the CDR3 is 14 residues. The germline V gene has CDR1 SGHRS and CDR2 YFSETQ. V lost 4 bases and J lost 3; bases outside the gene matches: 3. The CDR3 sequence: CASSPGTGGYEQYF. The CDR3 DNA follows: TGCGCCAGCAGCCCGGGGACAGGGGGCTACGAGCAGTACTTC.

The V gene is TRBV5-1, the J gene TRBJ1-5, with 7 bases aligning to TRBD1. After removal of 4 bases from V and 1 base from J, the junction contained 2 bases not matched to a gene. This CDR3 comprises 14 residues. CDR1 and CDR2 (germline): SGHRS, YFSETQ. This chain's CDR3 is CASSQGQSNQPQHF. In nucleotides, the CDR3 is TGCGCCAGCAGCCAGGGACAGAGCAATCAGCCCCAGCATTTT.

The chain couples TRBV19 to TRBJ1-1; 11 bases are shared with TRBD1. From germline, CDR1 is LNHDA and CDR2 SQIVND (reference sequence). The trim removed 4 bases at V and 0 bases at J, leaving 4 bases unmatched. The CDR3 length is 16 residues. CDR3 region: CASSTRTGGVNTEAFF. The CDR3, as DNA: TGTGCCAGTAGTACGCGGACAGGGGGCGTGAACACTGAAGCTTTCTTT. Full variable domain (rest looked up from reference TRBV19 and TRBJ1-1): DGGITQSPKYLFRKEGQNVTLSCEQNLNHDAMYWYRQDPGQGLRLIYYSQIVNDFQKGDIAEGYSVSREKKESFPLTVTSAQKNPTAFYLCASSTRTGGVNTEAFFGQGTRLTVV.